The 25 T cell receptor beta chains below come from one sample, sequenced in a study of blood T cell repertoires in COVID-19. Clones were sequenced by immunoSEQ multiplex PCR, and TCRdb holds only the in-frame ones, with some missing. The sample records 210,000 or so clones, around 90% being singletons. Material: peripheral blood. Receptors were obtained from a man younger than 40 with acute or convalescent COVID-19.

The chain uses TRBV5-1 and TRBJ2-5, with D possibly being TRBD1 (5 bases). Germline V CDR1 and CDR2: SGHRS, YFSETQ. This CDR3 region has 14 residues. V was trimmed by 0 bases and J by 3 bases, leaving 9 bases between them. CDR3 bases: TGCGCCAGCAGCTTGGTGGACACCGAAGAGACCCAGTACTTC. The encoded protein is CASSLVDTEETQYF. The entire variable domain, with the rest obtained from reference TRBV5-1 and TRBJ2-5, is as follows: KAGVTQTPRYLIKTRGQQVTLSCSPISGHRSVSWYQQTPGQGLQFLFEYFSETQRNKGNFPGRFSGRQFSNSRSEMNVSTLELGDSALYLCASSLVDTEETQYFGPGTRLLVL.

The V call is TRBV7-8, the J call TRBJ1-2; no clear D. The ends were cut back, 1 base at V and 2 bases at J, with 11 bases in the middle. The CDR3 consists of 15 residues. The germline CDR1 and CDR2 sequences are SGHVS and FQNEAQ. CDR3 sequence: CASSLGRLANYGYTF. The DNA of the CDR3 is TGTGCCAGCAGCTTAGGACGGCTAGCCAACTATGGCTACACCTTC.

This rearrangement joins TRBV27 to TRBJ2-2, with 7 bases that match TRBD1. Germline-derived CDR1 and CDR2 are MNHEY and SMNVEV (reference sequence). The CDR3 covers 16 residues. V dropped 6 bases and J dropped 1; count of bases not matched to a gene: 8. CDR3 sequence (DNA): TGTGCCAGCAGGAGGGAGACAGGGAGGAACACCGGGGAGCTGTTTTTT. Translated: CASRRETGRNTGELFF.

This clone was detected only once. This chain connects TRBV12-5 to TRBJ2-3, with 7 nucleotides matching TRBD2. CDR1 is LGHNT and CDR2 is FRNRAP in the germline V gene. The CDR3 extends over 15 amino acids. V gave up 0 bases and J gave up 2 bases; unmatched junction bases: 2. CDR3 DNA: TGTGCTAGTGGTTTGGTACGGGACTACACAGATACGCAGTATTTT. Translation gives CASGLVRDYTDTQYF. Based on the CDR3 plus reference TRBV12-5 and TRBJ2-3, the full variable domain is DARVTQTPRHKVTEMGQEVTMRCQPILGHNTVFWYRQTMMQGLELLAYFRNRAPLDDSGMPKDRFSAEMPDATLATLKIQPSEPRDSAVYFCASGLVRDYTDTQYFGPGTRLTVL.

The chain joins TRBV6-5 to TRBJ2-1; 11 bases line up with TRBD1. Trimming at V came to 8 bases and at J to 4 bases, leaving 7 bases not matched to a gene. The CDR3 loop spans 15 amino acids. The germline V gene has CDR1 MNHEY and CDR2 SVGAGI. This CDR3 is CASGRDRGLYNEQFF. The CDR3 DNA sequence: TGTGCCAGCGGCCGGGACAGGGGGTTATACAATGAGCAGTTCTTC.

This clone appeared a single time. The chain carries TRBV5-1 and TRBJ2-5; 12 bases are a match to TRBD2. Germline V CDR1 and CDR2: SGHRS, YFSETQ. The trim removed 6 bases at V and 1 base at J, leaving 13 bases unmatched. There are 18 residues in the CDR3. The CDR3 sequence is CASNPRMTSGGSQETQYF. The CDR3 region has the DNA TGCGCCAGCAATCCCCGTATGACTAGCGGGGGATCCCAAGAGACCCAGTACTTC.

The chain employs TRBV18 and TRBJ1-6; D possibly corresponds to TRBD1 (5 bases). The CDR3 is 16 residues long. Germline V gene data show CDR1 as KGHSH and CDR2 as LQKENI. Trimming took off 3 bases at V and 5 bases at J, with 14 bases between the two ends. CDR3 sequence (DNA): TGTGCCAGCTCACCTAACGGGGGTGCCCATAATTCACCCCTCCACTTT. Amino acids: CASSPNGGAHNSPLHF.

The V gene is TRBV4-2, the J gene TRBJ1-5; 12 nucleotides align to TRBD1. Trimming cost V 3 bases and J 2 bases; bases outside gene matches: 2. The CDR3 is 16 amino acids. Germline CDR1 is LGHNA and CDR2 is YNFKEQ. CDR3 nucleotide sequence: TGTGCCAGCAGCCAGGGACAGGGGGCCCGCAATCAGCCCCAGCATTTT. This gives the protein CASSQGQGARNQPQHF.

J is TRBJ1-2 and V is TRBV6-1, with TRBD1 identical over 9 bases. The V gene's germline CDR1 is MNHNS and CDR2 SASEGT. The V and J ends lost 2 bases and 4 bases, in that order; junction bases with no gene match: 8. The CDR3 has 16 residues. As DNA, the CDR3 is TGTGCCAGCAGTGAAATGACAGGGGGTTTGGTCTATGGCTACACCTTC. Protein: CASSEMTGGLVYGYTF.

This rearrangement joins TRBV2 to TRBJ1-1; D call uncertain. This CDR3 is built from 11 residues. V lost 2 bases, J lost 9 bases, and 7 bases lay in between. Germline CDR1 is SNHLY and CDR2 is FYNNEI. The CDR3 DNA reads as TGTGCCAGCAGTGAATCGGGTAAAGCTTTCTTT. This sequence encodes CASSESGKAFF.

V and J are TRBV3-1 (or the pseudogene TRBV3-2) and TRBJ1-5; D may be TRBD1 (6 bases). The CDR3 extends over 14 amino acids. Germline CDR1 LGHDT, CDR2 YNNKEL (reference sequence). The V gene lost 0 bases and the J gene lost 6 bases, with 9 bases spanning the gap. Here the CDR3 reads CASSQDRTAQPQHF. The CDR3 nucleotides are TGTGCCAGCAGCCAAGATAGGACAGCTCAGCCCCAGCATTTT.

The chain carries TRBV4-1 and TRBJ2-3, with D possibly matching TRBD2 (6 bases). V was pared by 2 bases and J by 3 bases, with 12 bases between. Germline CDR1 and CDR2: MGHRA and YSYEKL. This CDR3 comprises 15 residues. The CDR3 here is CASSQQERATDTQYF. For the CDR3, the DNA is TGCGCCAGCAGCCAACAGGAGCGGGCTACAGATACGCAGTATTTT.

This clone was counted a single time. This chain's CDR3 is CASSIPGQGYGYTF. DNA of the CDR3: TGTGCCAGCAGCATACCGGGACAGGGATATGGCTACACCTTC. The chain recombines TRBV6-6 with TRBJ1-2; 9 bases align to TRBD1. The length of the CDR3 is 14 residues. The germline gives CDR1 MNHNY, CDR2 SVGAGI (reference sequence). The V segment lost 6 bases and the J segment 5 bases; nucleotides outside the gene matches: 7.

This chain uses TRBV12-3 or TRBV12-4 with TRBJ2-3; D is perhaps TRBD2 (5 bases). The V end lost 9 bases, the J end lost 8 bases, and 15 bases lay between the germline ends. This CDR3 contains 12 residues. The CDR3 DNA is TGTGCCAGTGGTTTAGGAGGAAGTACGCAGTATTTT. Protein: CASGLGGSTQYF.

The rearrangement joins TRBV3-1 (or the pseudogene TRBV3-2) to TRBJ1-2, with 8 positions matching TRBD1. The junction had 8 bases not matched to a gene; V was cut back by 3 bases and J by 5 bases. The CDR3 runs 15 residues. CDR1 LGHDT and CDR2 YNNKEL come from the germline V gene (reference sequence). The CDR3 nucleotides read TGTGCCAGCAGCCATGTACAGGGGGGCGTGTATGGCTACACCTTC. Translating gives CASSHVQGGVYGYTF.

V is TRBV30 and J is TRBJ1-6; TRBD1 aligns across 7 bases. Looked up from germline, CDR1 is GTSNPN and CDR2 is SVGIG (reference sequence). The CDR3 is made up of 15 amino acids. V gave up 4 bases and J gave up 5 bases; unmatched junction bases: 8. Here the CDR3 DNA reads TGTGCCTGGACCGGGACCACAGGGGATAATTCACCCCTCCACTTT. Translation gives CAWTGTTGDNSPLHF.

Points on this clone: This CDR3 is also generated by other DNA sequences in the sample. This rearrangement joins TRBV6-6 to TRBJ1-3, with 8 bases that match TRBD1. Per germline, CDR1 MNHNY and CDR2 SVGAGI (reference sequence). With 5 bases clipped from V and 1 base from J, the junction kept 1 base outside the gene matches. CDR3 length equals 14 residues. The CDR3 DNA is TGTGCCAGCAGTAGACAGGGGTCTGGAAACACCATATATTTT. It translates to CASSRQGSGNTIYF.

The V and J genes are TRBV7-8 and TRBJ2-3, with TRBD2 identical over 8 bases. The CDR3 runs to 16 residues. Germline V gives CDR1 SGHVS, CDR2 FQNEAQ. V shed 1 base and J 4 bases; nucleotides not matched to a gene: 7. The CDR3 loop reads CASSLGRSGTSDTQYF. The CDR3 region has the DNA TGTGCCAGCAGCTTAGGGCGTAGCGGGACCTCAGATACGCAGTATTTT.

The sample holds one count of this clone. The genes are TRBV10-2 and TRBJ2-2; the match to TRBD1 covers 7 bases. Germline V gene sequence: CDR1 WSHSY, CDR2 SAAADI. CDR3 length: 15 amino acids. V lost 9 bases and J lost 4; bases outside the gene matches: 11. The CDR3 coding sequence is TGCGCCAGTCTCCGACAGGGACGCGGCACCGGGGAGCTGTTTTTT. This translates into CASLRQGRGTGELFF.

This rearrangement joins TRBV2 to TRBJ2-7; the match to TRBD1 covers 9 bases. The CDR3 is 17 amino acids. The germline V gene encodes CDR1 SNHLY and CDR2 FYNNEI. J lost 3 bases, V lost 7 bases, and 16 bases had no gene match. The CDR3 protein is CASMGQGGKEIFYEQYF. In DNA form, the CDR3 reads TGTGCCAGCATGGGACAGGGTGGGAAGGAAATATTCTACGAGCAGTACTTC.

The chain employs TRBV19 and TRBJ2-3; TRBD2 is a possible D gene (5 bases). The CDR3 length is 13 residues. The V gene's germline CDR1 is LNHDA and CDR2 SQIVND (reference sequence). V was clipped by 10 bases and J by 3 bases, with 14 bases between them. CDR3 bases: TGTGCCACCAAAGTATCGGGGACAGATACGCAGTATTTT. Its protein is CATKVSGTDTQYF.

The V call is TRBV5-4, the J call TRBJ2-7; D is perhaps TRBD2 (6 bases). Per the germline V gene, CDR1 is SGHNT and CDR2 is YYREEE (reference sequence). The CDR3 sequence is 13 residues long. Trimming left V 0 bases short and J 6 bases short, with 10 bases between. The CDR3 DNA sequence: TGTGCCAGCAGCTTGGAACTAGCTGGCGAGCAGTACTTC. Translating gives CASSLELAGEQYF.

This chain uses TRBV6-1 with TRBJ1-1; 9 bases match TRBD1. J gave up 6 bases and V 1 base, and 6 bases lay outside the gene matches. Germline CDR1 reads MNHNS; CDR2 reads SASEGT. The CDR3 covers 15 residues. The CDR3 DNA reads as TGTGCCAGCAGTGAAGTCGGACAGGGGAAACCTGAAGCTTTCTTT. Translating gives CASSEVGQGKPEAFF.

The rearrangement uses TRBV7-3 and TRBJ2-1; TRBD2 agrees at 8 bases. Germline values: CDR1 SGHTA, CDR2 FQGTGA. Trimming cost V 6 bases and J 7 bases; bases outside gene matches: 8. This CDR3 comprises 14 residues. The CDR3 region has the DNA TGTGCCAGCAGGTTCATAGCGGGACGGAATGAGCAGTTCTTC. This codes for CASRFIAGRNEQFF.

The V and J genes are TRBV12-3 or TRBV12-4 and TRBJ1-2; D remains ambiguous. The CDR3 covers 11 residues. Trimming pared 8 bases from V and 2 bases from J, leaving 6 bases between. For the CDR3, the DNA is TGTGCCAGCTCCCCGAACTATGGCTACACCTTC. Translating gives CASSPNYGYTF.